Reported below is one T cell receptor beta chain. Its specificity is unknown. The data were taken from a study of cytomegalovirus exposure and HLA in healthy donors. 13 Jbeta primers and 60 Vbeta primers were used for the PCR. Measured with immunoSEQ multiplex PCR; TCRdb has only the in-frame clones, and not every one. Of about 130,000 clones listed, roughly 73% are singletons. Study-level points and caveats: In vitro experiments confirmed that three CMV-associated chains were specific for CMV antigens.

Material for sequencing was PBMCs. The TCR sequence derives from a man aged 55 to 70 in good health and CMV-seropositive.

The CDR3 sequence is CATSRNRGPYEQYF. The CDR3 DNA follows: TGTGCCACCAGCCGAAACAGGGGGCCCTACGAGCAGTACTTC. The chain employs TRBV15 and TRBJ2-7; 9 bases are a match to TRBD1. The J segment lost 2 bases and the V segment lost 5 bases, leaving 4 bases of the junction unmatched. The CDR3 has 14 amino acids. Per the germline V gene, CDR1 is LNHNV and CDR2 is YYDKDF (reference sequence).